This TCR beta chain comes out of a study of PD-1 blockade in classical Hodgkin lymphoma. Findings of the study overall: It was among complete responders that baseline diversity resembled that of newly diagnosed patients. Baseline TCR diversity was reportedly lower in newly diagnosed patients than healthy donors.

In regard to this clone: Its target is unknown.

The CDR3 consists of 12 residues. V was pared by 8 bases and J by 5 bases, with 3 bases of the junction left unmatched. Germline CDR1 is SQVTM and CDR2 is ANQGSEA. Described time point: cycle 4 day 1 (C4D1), after about 6 weeks of nivolumab. Every patient had relapsed following autologous stem cell transplantation, and cohorts differed in brentuximab vedotin exposure. Assay used: immunoSEQ multiplex PCR; TCRdb lists only in-frame clones, some missing. The sample has around 100,000 clones; less than 95% are singletons. The sequence came from a human donor with classical Hodgkin lymphoma. The specimen was peripheral blood mononuclear cells (PBMCs), collected before the fourth cycle of nivolumab. The V gene is TRBV29-1, the J gene TRBJ2-3; TRBD2 matches 11 bases. CDR3 DNA sequence: TGCAGCTGGACTAGCGGGCAAGATACGCAGTATTTT. It specifies CSWTSGQDTQYF.